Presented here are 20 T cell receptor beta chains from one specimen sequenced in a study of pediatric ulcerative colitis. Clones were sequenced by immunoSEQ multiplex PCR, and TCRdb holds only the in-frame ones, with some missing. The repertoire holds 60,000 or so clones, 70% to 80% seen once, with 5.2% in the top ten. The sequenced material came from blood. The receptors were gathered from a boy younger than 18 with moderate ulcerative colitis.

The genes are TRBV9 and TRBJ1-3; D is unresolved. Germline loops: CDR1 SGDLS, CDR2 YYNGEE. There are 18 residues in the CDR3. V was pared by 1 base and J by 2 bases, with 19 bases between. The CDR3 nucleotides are TGTGCCAGCAGCGTATCAGCCGGGCCCAACTCCACTGGAAACACCATATATTTT. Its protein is CASSVSAGPNSTGNTIYF.

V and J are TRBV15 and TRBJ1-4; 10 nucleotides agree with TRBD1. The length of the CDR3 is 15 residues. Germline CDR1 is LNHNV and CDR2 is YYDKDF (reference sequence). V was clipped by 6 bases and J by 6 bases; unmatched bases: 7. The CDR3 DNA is TGTGCCACCAGGGGACAGGGGACAGGGGATGAAAAACTGTTTTTT. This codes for CATRGQGTGDEKLFF.

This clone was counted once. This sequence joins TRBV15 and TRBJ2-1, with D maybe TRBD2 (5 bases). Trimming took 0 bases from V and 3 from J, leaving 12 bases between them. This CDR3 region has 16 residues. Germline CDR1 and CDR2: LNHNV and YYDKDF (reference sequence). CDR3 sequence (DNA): TGTGCCACCAGCAGAGATAAGGCAGCGGACTACAATGAGCAGTTCTTC. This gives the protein CATSRDKAADYNEQFF. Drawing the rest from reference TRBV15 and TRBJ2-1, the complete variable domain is DAMVIQNPRYQVTQFGKPVTLSCSQTLNHNVMYWYQQKSSQAPKLLFHYYDKDFNNEADTPDNFQSRRPNTSFCFLDIRSPGLGDTAMYLCATSRDKAADYNEQFFGPGTRLTVL.

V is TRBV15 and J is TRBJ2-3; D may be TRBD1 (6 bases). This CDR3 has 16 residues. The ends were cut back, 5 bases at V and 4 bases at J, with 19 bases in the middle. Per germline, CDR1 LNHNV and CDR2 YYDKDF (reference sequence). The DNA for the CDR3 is TGTGCCACCAGCTCGGGACAACTACCTCGAGCAGATACGCAGTATTTT. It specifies CATSSGQLPRADTQYF.

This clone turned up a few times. The CDR3 protein is CASSEFVGNEQYF. CDR3 nucleotides: TGTGCCAGCAGTGAATTTGTAGGGAACGAGCAGTACTTC. J is TRBJ2-7 and V is TRBV25-1, with D hard to call. The CDR3 has 13 amino acids. The germline V gene encodes CDR1 MGHDK and CDR2 SYGVNS. Trimming removed 1 base at V and 5 bases at J, with 9 bases between.

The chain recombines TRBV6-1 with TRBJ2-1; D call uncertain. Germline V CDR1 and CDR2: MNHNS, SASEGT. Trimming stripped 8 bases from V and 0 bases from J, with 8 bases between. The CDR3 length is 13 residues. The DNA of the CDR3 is TGTGCCAGCGGTCCCAGCTCCTACAATGAGCAGTTCTTC. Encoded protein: CASGPSSYNEQFF.

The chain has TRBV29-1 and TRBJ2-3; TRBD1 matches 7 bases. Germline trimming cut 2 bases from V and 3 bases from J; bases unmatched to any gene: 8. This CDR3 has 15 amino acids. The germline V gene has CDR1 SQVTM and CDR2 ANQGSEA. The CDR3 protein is CSVEPRQGGTDTQYF. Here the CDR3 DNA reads TGCAGCGTTGAACCGCGACAGGGTGGGACAGATACGCAGTATTTT.

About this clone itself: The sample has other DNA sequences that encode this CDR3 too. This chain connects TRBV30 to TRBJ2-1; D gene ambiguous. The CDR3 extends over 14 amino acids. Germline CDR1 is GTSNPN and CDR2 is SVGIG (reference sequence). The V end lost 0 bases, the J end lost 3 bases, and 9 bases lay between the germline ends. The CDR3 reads CAWSVSGIYNEQFF. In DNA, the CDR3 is TGTGCCTGGAGTGTATCCGGTATCTACAATGAGCAGTTCTTC.

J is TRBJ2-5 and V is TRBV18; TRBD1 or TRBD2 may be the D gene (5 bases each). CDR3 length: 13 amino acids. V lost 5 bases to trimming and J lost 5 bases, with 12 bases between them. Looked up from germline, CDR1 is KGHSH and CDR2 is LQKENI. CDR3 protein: CASSTVGVETQYF. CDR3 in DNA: TGTGCCAGCTCAACCGTGGGGGTTGAGACCCAGTACTTC. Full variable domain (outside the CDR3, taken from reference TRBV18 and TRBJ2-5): NAGVMQNPRHLVRRRGQEARLRCSPMKGHSHVYWYRQLPEEGLKFMVYLQKENIIDESGMPKERFSAEFPKEGPSILRIQQVVRGDSAAYFCASSTVGVETQYFGPGTRLLVL.

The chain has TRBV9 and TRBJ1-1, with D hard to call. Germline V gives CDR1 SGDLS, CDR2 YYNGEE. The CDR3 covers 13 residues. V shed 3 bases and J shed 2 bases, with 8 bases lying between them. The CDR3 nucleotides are TGTGCCAGCAGCGGAGGAGCCAACACTGAAGCTTTCTTT. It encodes CASSGGANTEAFF.

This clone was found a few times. Here the CDR3 reads CASGSTVYEQYF. CDR3 nucleotide sequence: TGTGCTAGTGGTTCGACGGTATACGAGCAGTACTTC. This rearrangement joins TRBV12-5 to TRBJ2-7; D gene unclear. Trimming left V 4 bases short and J 4 bases short, with 8 bases between. The CDR3 contains 12 residues. CDR1 is LGHNT, CDR2 FRNRAP, per germline. The complete variable domain, with remaining parts taken from reference TRBV12-5 and TRBJ2-7, reads DARVTQTPRHKVTEMGQEVTMRCQPILGHNTVFWYRQTMMQGLELLAYFRNRAPLDDSGMPKDRFSAEMPDATLATLKIQPSEPRDSAVYFCASGSTVYEQYFGPGTRLTVT.

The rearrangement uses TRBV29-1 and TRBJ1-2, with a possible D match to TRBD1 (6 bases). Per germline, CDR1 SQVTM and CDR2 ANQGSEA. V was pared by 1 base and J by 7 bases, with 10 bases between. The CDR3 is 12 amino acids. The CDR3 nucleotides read TGCAGCGTTGAAGCACAGGGTCGTGGCTACACCTTC. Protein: CSVEAQGRGYTF.

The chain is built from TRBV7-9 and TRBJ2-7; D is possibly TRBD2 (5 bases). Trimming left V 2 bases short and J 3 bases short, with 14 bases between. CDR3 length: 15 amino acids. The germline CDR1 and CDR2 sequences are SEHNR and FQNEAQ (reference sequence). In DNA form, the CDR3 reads TGTGCCAGCAGCTTACCCCTCCGGGGTCTCTACGAGCAGTACTTC. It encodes CASSLPLRGLYEQYF.

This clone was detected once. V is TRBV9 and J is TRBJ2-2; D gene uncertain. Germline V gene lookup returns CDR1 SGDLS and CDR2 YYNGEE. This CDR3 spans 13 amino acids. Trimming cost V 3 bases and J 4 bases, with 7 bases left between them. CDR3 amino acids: CASSARTTGELFF. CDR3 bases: TGTGCCAGCAGCGCTCGGACCACCGGGGAGCTGTTTTTT.

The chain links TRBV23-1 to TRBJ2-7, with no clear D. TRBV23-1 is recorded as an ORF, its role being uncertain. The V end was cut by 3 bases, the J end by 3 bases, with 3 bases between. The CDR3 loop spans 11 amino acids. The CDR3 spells CASSHSYEQYF. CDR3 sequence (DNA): TGCGCCAGCAGTCATAGCTACGAGCAGTACTTC.

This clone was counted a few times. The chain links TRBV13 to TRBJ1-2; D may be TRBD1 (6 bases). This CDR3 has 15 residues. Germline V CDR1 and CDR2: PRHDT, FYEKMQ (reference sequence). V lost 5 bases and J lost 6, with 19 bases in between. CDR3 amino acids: CASSLPAGVRDGYTF. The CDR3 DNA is TGTGCCAGCAGCCTTCCGGCAGGGGTTCGCGATGGCTACACCTTC.

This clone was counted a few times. DNA for the CDR3: TGTGCCAGCAGTTATACTCCACTACCCATCAGGGATGGCTACACCTTC. Protein product: CASSYTPLPIRDGYTF. The chain employs TRBV27 and TRBJ1-2, with D perhaps matching TRBD1 (5 bases). Germline V CDR1 and CDR2: MNHEY, SMNVEV (reference sequence). The germline V and J ends were trimmed by 4 bases and 6 bases, with 21 bases remaining between them. The CDR3 has 16 residues.

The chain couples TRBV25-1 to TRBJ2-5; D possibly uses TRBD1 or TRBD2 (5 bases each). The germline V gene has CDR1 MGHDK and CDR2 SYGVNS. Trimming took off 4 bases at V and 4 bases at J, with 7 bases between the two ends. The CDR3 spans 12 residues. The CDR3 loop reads CASSGGRETQYF. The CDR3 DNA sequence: TGTGCCAGCAGTGGGGGACGAGAGACCCAGTACTTC.

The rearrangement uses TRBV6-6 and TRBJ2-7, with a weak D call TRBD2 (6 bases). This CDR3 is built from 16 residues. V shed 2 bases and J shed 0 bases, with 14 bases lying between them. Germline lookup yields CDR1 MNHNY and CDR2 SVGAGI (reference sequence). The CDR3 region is CASSYPPSVSSYEQYF. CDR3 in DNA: TGTGCCAGCAGTTACCCTCCTAGCGTTAGCTCCTACGAGCAGTACTTC.

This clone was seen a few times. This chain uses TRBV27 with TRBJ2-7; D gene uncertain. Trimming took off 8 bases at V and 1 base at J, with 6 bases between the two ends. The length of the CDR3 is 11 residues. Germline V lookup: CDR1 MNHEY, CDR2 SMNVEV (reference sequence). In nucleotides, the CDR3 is TGTGCCAGCGGCTTTTCCTACGAGCAGTACTTC. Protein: CASGFSYEQYF.